This entry lists 27 T cell receptor beta chains sequenced from one sample in a study of neoadjuvant anti-PD-1 for oral cavity cancer. Time point meaning: after neoadjuvant nivolumab, at surgical resection. Produced via immunoSEQ multiplex PCR; TCRdb's table is partial and in-frame only. The sample records 14,000 or so clones, over 55% being singletons. The sample consisted of PBMCs, taken after nivolumab (anti-PD-1) treatment. Every receptor here comes from a person between 40 and 85 years old with oral cavity squamous cell carcinoma.

The CDR3 loop reads CSAIRADTQYF. CDR3 coding DNA: TGCAGTGCTATCAGGGCAGATACGCAGTATTTT. This sequence joins TRBV20-1 and TRBJ2-3; a weak D match, TRBD1 (5 bases). Germline CDR1 is DFQATT and CDR2 is SNEGSKA (reference sequence). V lost 4 bases and J 4 bases, leaving 6 bases between the germline ends. This CDR3 has 11 amino acids.

V gene TRBV27 combines with J gene TRBJ2-3; 7 bases align to TRBD2. V shed 6 bases and J 3 bases; nucleotides not matched to a gene: 9. The CDR3 has 15 residues. Germline V gene data show CDR1 as MNHEY and CDR2 as SMNVEV (reference sequence). This chain's CDR3 is CASRSGGGTTDTQYF. The CDR3, as DNA: TGTGCCAGCAGGTCTGGGGGGGGAACTACAGATACGCAGTATTTT.

This clone was found once. The CDR3 sequence is CATGQFRGLGYTF. CDR3 coding DNA: TGTGCCACCGGACAGTTTAGGGGCTTGGGCTACACCTTC. The chain carries TRBV10-3 and TRBJ1-2; D is possibly TRBD1 (6 bases). The germline V gene has CDR1 ENHRY and CDR2 SYGVKD. Trimming stripped 10 bases from V and 8 bases from J, with 20 bases between. The CDR3 is 13 residues long.

This chain's CDR3 is CASSLGSQSQETQYF. The CDR3 region has the DNA TGTGCCAGCAGCTTAGGGTCGCAAAGCCAAGAGACCCAGTACTTC. This sequence joins TRBV13 and TRBJ2-5; D remains unclear. Germline values: CDR1 PRHDT, CDR2 FYEKMQ (reference sequence). With 0 bases removed from V and 1 base from J, the gap between germline ends came to 9 bases. This CDR3 is 15 amino acids long. The full variable domain, completed using reference TRBV13 and TRBJ2-5, is AAGVIQSPRHLIKEKRETATLKCYPIPRHDTVYWYQQGPGQDPQFLISFYEKMQSDKGSIPDRFSAQQFSDYHSELNMSSLELGDSALYFCASSLGSQSQETQYFGPGTRLLVL.

A single count supports this clone. The rearrangement links TRBV6-7 to TRBJ2-1; D remains ambiguous. TRBV6-7 is known as an ORF, though its function is uncertain. The CDR3 is made up of 12 amino acids. V lost 9 bases, J lost 9 bases, and 15 bases lay in between. The CDR3 loop reads CARLVIGGEQFF. In DNA form, the CDR3 reads TGTGCCAGATTAGTTATTGGTGGTGAGCAGTTCTTC.

The rearrangement links TRBV7-3 to TRBJ2-7; TRBD1 or TRBD2 may be the D gene (5 bases each). This CDR3 region has 13 residues. V was shortened by 1 base and J by 5 bases, with 9 bases between the two germline ends. The V gene's germline CDR1 is SGHTA and CDR2 FQGTGA. The CDR3 DNA reads TGTGCCAGCAGCTTAAGTCTGGGGGACGAGCAGTACTTC. As protein: CASSLSLGDEQYF.

This sequence joins TRBV4-1 and TRBJ2-2; no reliable D call. The V end was cut by 3 bases, the J end by 5 bases, with 10 bases between. The CDR3 length is 14 residues. Germline loops: CDR1 MGHRA, CDR2 YSYEKL. CDR3: CASSQPLGTGELFF. The CDR3 DNA sequence: TGCGCCAGCAGCCAGCCTCTAGGGACCGGGGAGCTGTTTTTT.

This clone was detected only once. The V call is TRBV6-1, the J call TRBJ2-5; the match to TRBD1 covers 8 bases. The CDR3 is 15 residues long. The junction had 8 bases not matched to a gene; V was cut back by 4 bases and J by 4 bases. Germline CDR1 reads MNHNS; CDR2 reads SASEGT. CDR3 nucleotides: TGTGCCAGCAGTGGGGCAGGGGGCTTTAGAGAGACCCAGTACTTC. This sequence encodes CASSGAGGFRETQYF.

The chain has TRBV5-1 and TRBJ2-3; 9 positions agree with TRBD1. This CDR3 has 17 amino acids. V lost 0 bases and J lost 2; bases outside the gene matches: 7. Looked up from germline, CDR1 is SGHRS and CDR2 is YFSETQ. The CDR3 DNA reads as TGCGCCAGCAGCTTGGGGGGACAGGGTCCTTCCACAGATACGCAGTATTTT. Its translation is CASSLGGQGPSTDTQYF.

This chain links TRBV7-9 with TRBJ2-3, with TRBD2 identical over 10 bases. Germline-derived CDR1 and CDR2 are SEHNR and FQNEAQ (reference sequence). The CDR3 sequence is 15 residues long. Germline trimming cut 6 bases from V and 4 bases from J; bases unmatched to any gene: 7. The CDR3 sequence is CASRSTAGGADTQYF. Written as DNA, the CDR3 is TGTGCCAGCAGGAGTACAGCGGGAGGGGCAGATACGCAGTATTTT.

The chain employs TRBV5-6 and TRBJ2-5; TRBD1 is a possible D gene (5 bases). This CDR3 is 14 amino acids long. Per germline, CDR1 SGHDT and CDR2 YYEEEE. V lost 1 base to trimming and J lost 5 bases, with 12 bases between them. Here the CDR3 reads CASSLRQGTETQYF. The CDR3 region has the DNA TGTGCCAGCAGCTTGAGGCAGGGCACGGAGACCCAGTACTTC.

The chain uses TRBV29-1 and TRBJ2-7, with 12 bases fitting TRBD1. Germline V gene data show CDR1 as SQVTM and CDR2 as ANQGSEA. V lost 3 bases to trimming and J lost 7 bases; unmatched junction nucleotides: 4. The CDR3 contains 13 residues. CDR3 in amino acids: CSVEGQGAAEQYF. The CDR3 DNA sequence: TGCAGCGTTGAGGGACAGGGGGCGGCTGAGCAGTACTTC.

This clone was counted a few times. The rearrangement joins TRBV11-3 to TRBJ2-3, with a possible D match to TRBD1 (5 bases). The CDR3 is made up of 15 amino acids. The V and J ends lost 5 bases and 3 bases respectively, with 15 bases between them. Germline V gene data show CDR1 as SGHNT and CDR2 as YENEEA. The CDR3 DNA reads TGTGCCAGCAGCCGATACCAACAGGAAACAGATACGCAGTATTTT. It specifies CASSRYQQETDTQYF.

The V call is TRBV7-3, the J call TRBJ2-5; D may be TRBD1 (6 bases). V shed 8 bases and J shed 0 bases, with 13 bases lying between them. This CDR3 region has 14 residues. Germline-derived CDR1 and CDR2 are SGHTA and FQGTGA. The CDR3 region has the DNA TGTGCCAGCCCGGGACATCTGTACCAAGAGACCCAGTACTTC. Translation: CASPGHLYQETQYF.

This chain uses TRBV6-6 with TRBJ2-7; D ambiguous. Germline assignment: CDR1 MNHNY and CDR2 SVGAGI (reference sequence). This CDR3 has 14 amino acids. The V gene lost 2 bases and the J gene lost 0 bases, with 8 bases spanning the gap. The CDR3 reads CASSYAESSYEQYF. CDR3 nucleotide sequence: TGTGCCAGCAGTTACGCAGAGAGCTCCTACGAGCAGTACTTC.

The chain combines TRBV28 with TRBJ1-5, with a weak D call TRBD1 (6 bases). V dropped 6 bases and J dropped 3 bases, with 15 bases sitting between them. The CDR3 length is 15 residues. In germline, CDR1 is MDHEN, CDR2 SYDVKM. CDR3 protein: CASRPTGTDNQPQHF. The CDR3 coding sequence is TGTGCCAGCAGACCAACAGGGACGGACAATCAGCCCCAGCATTTT.

This chain uses TRBV5-8 with TRBJ1-5, with D maybe TRBD1 (5 bases). Germline loops: CDR1 SGHTS, CDR2 YDEGEE. The CDR3 totals 15 residues. The V end lost 4 bases, the J end lost 1 base, and 12 bases lay between the germline ends. This CDR3 reads CASSVAGMSNQPQHF. For the CDR3, the DNA is TGTGCCAGCAGCGTGGCAGGGATGAGCAATCAGCCCCAGCATTTT.

The V gene is TRBV5-4, the J gene TRBJ2-3, with D unresolved. V lost 0 bases and J lost 1, with 12 bases in between. The germline V gene encodes CDR1 SGHNT and CDR2 YYREEE (reference sequence). The CDR3 runs 16 residues. In DNA form, the CDR3 reads TGTGCCAGCAGCTTGGGGGTCTCTTTGGGCACAGATACGCAGTATTTT. This sequence encodes CASSLGVSLGTDTQYF.

V usage is TRBV2 and J usage is TRBJ1-5, with D unresolved. This CDR3 is built from 18 residues. Per the germline V gene, CDR1 is SNHLY and CDR2 is FYNNEI. V was pared by 4 bases and J by 0 bases, with 19 bases between. The CDR3 DNA reads TGTGCCAGCAGTGCACGAGGAACTTCAAGCTATAGCAATCAGCCCCAGCATTTT. This translates into CASSARGTSSYSNQPQHF.

The chain employs TRBV11-1 and TRBJ1-1, with a possible D match to TRBD1 (6 bases). The CDR3 is 16 residues long. V was trimmed by 5 bases and J by 0 bases, leaving 16 bases between them. From germline, CDR1 is SGHAT and CDR2 FQDESV (reference sequence). This CDR3 reads CASSASNRVLNTEAFF. The CDR3 bases are TGTGCCAGCAGCGCCAGTAACAGGGTCCTGAACACTGAAGCTTTCTTT.

The chain employs TRBV2 and TRBJ2-1, with 11 positions matching TRBD2. V trimming: 11 bases; J trimming: 6 bases; junction bases outside the gene matches: 9. Per germline, CDR1 SNHLY and CDR2 FYNNEI. The CDR3 is 14 residues long. CDR3 residues: CAHNRLAGGNEQFF. The CDR3 DNA follows: TGTGCCCACAATCGGCTAGCGGGAGGCAATGAGCAGTTCTTC.

The chain carries TRBV19 and TRBJ2-7; D unclear. CDR3 size: 13 residues. Germline V gives CDR1 LNHDA, CDR2 SQIVND (reference sequence). Trimming took 3 bases from V and 4 from J, leaving 10 bases between them. CDR3 DNA: TGTGCCAGTAGTATCCTCCCTGGTTACGAGCAGTACTTC. It codes for CASSILPGYEQYF.

The CDR3 nucleotides read TGCGCCAGCAGCTGGGGGCTGACAGGAAACATCACCGGGGAGCTGTTTTTT. Its translation: CASSWGLTGNITGELFF. The rearrangement uses TRBV5-1 and TRBJ2-2; D may be TRBD1 (6 bases). Trimming took 3 bases from V and 4 from J, leaving 19 bases between them. This CDR3 is 17 amino acids long. CDR1 is SGHRS and CDR2 is YFSETQ in the germline V gene.

The chain joins TRBV28 to TRBJ1-1, with D possibly TRBD1 on 6 matching bases. V dropped 6 bases and J dropped 1 base, with 15 bases sitting between them. CDR1 is MDHEN, CDR2 SYDVKM, per germline. CDR3 length: 15 residues. CDR3 in amino acids: CASRYDGTWNTEAFF. As DNA, the CDR3 is TGTGCCAGCAGGTACGACGGGACATGGAACACTGAAGCTTTCTTT.

The CDR3 bases are TGTGCCAGCAGTCGGACAGGGGCGACCTACGAGCAGTACTTC. Translated: CASSRTGATYEQYF. The V call is TRBV28, the J call TRBJ2-7, with TRBD1 matching over 9 bases. In germline, CDR1 is MDHEN, CDR2 SYDVKM. This CDR3 has 14 amino acids. V was clipped by 5 bases and J by 2 bases; unmatched bases: 4.

The rearrangement uses TRBV4-2 and TRBJ2-2; D is unclear. Looked up from germline, CDR1 is LGHNA and CDR2 is YNFKEQ. The CDR3 totals 16 residues. Deletions cut 0 bases from V and 6 bases from J, with 14 bases between. The CDR3 DNA reads as TGTGCCAGCAGCCAAGATCAAATTCGACGAGCCGGGGAGCTGTTTTTT. It yields the protein CASSQDQIRRAGELFF.

The rearrangement links TRBV19 to TRBJ2-7; perhaps TRBD2 as D (6 bases). The V and J ends lost 4 bases and 1 base respectively, with 14 bases between them. The CDR3 length is 15 residues. Germline V gene lookup returns CDR1 LNHDA and CDR2 SQIVND (reference sequence). In DNA, the CDR3 is TGTGCCAGTAGTACGTGGCGGAGCGGGTCCTACGAGCAGTACTTC. Translated: CASSTWRSGSYEQYF.